These 10 T cell receptor beta chains were all obtained from the same sample, sequenced in a study of blood T cell repertoires in COVID-19. The method was immunoSEQ multiplex PCR; TCRdb's version includes in-frame clones alone and lacks a portion of them. The table has some 80,000 clones, about nine tenths seen once. Specimen: peripheral blood. These receptors came from a human donor in a cohort sampled during active COVID-19.

The CDR3 sequence is CASSIYQGNTGELFF. CDR3 nucleotides: TGTGCCAGTAGTATATATCAGGGGAACACCGGGGAGCTGTTTTTT. The rearrangement uses TRBV19 and TRBJ2-2, with D maybe TRBD1 (5 bases). This CDR3 region has 15 residues. Germline CDR1 and CDR2: LNHDA and SQIVND (reference sequence). Trimming cost V 2 bases and J 1 base, with 8 bases left between them. Complete variable domain (other parts from reference TRBV19 and TRBJ2-2): DGGITQSPKYLFRKEGQNVTLSCEQNLNHDAMYWYRQDPGQGLRLIYYSQIVNDFQKGDIAEGYSVSREKKESFPLTVTSAQKNPTAFYLCASSIYQGNTGELFFGEGSRLTVL.

The chain employs TRBV3-1 (or the pseudogene TRBV3-2) and TRBJ1-1; 7 bases are a match to TRBD1. CDR3 length equals 17 residues. The junction had 16 bases not matched to a gene; V was cut back by 0 bases and J by 9 bases. Per germline, CDR1 LGHDT and CDR2 YNNKEL (reference sequence). CDR3 DNA sequence: TGTGCCAGCAGCCAAGAGACTAGGCGACAGGGCGGGCGGCAAGCTTTCTTT. This encodes CASSQETRRQGGRQAFF.

The rearrangement joins TRBV7-2 to TRBJ2-1; 7 nucleotides align to TRBD1. CDR1 SGHTA and CDR2 FQGNSA come from the germline V gene. CDR3 length equals 12 residues. J was trimmed by 15 bases and V by 6 bases; bases with no gene match: 11. CDR3 DNA sequence: TGTGCCAGCAGATTGGATCTAGGGGGCCCGTTCTTC. Protein product: CASRLDLGGPFF. The full variable domain, rest sourced from reference TRBV7-2 and TRBJ2-1, is GAGVSQSPSNKVTEKGKDVELRCDPISGHTALYWYRQSLGQGLEFLIYFQGNSAPDKSGLPSDRFSAERTGGSVSTLTIQRTQQEDSAVYLCASRLDLGGPFFGPGTRLTVL.

V is TRBV4-1 and J is TRBJ1-1; D might be TRBD1 (5 bases). Per germline, CDR1 MGHRA and CDR2 YSYEKL. The length of the CDR3 is 13 residues. V was cut by 2 bases and J by 4 bases, with 8 bases left in between. In DNA form, the CDR3 reads TGCGCCAGCAGCCAAAGGGGAAGCACTGAAGCTTTCTTT. This gives the protein CASSQRGSTEAFF.

The chain has TRBV7-2 and TRBJ2-3; D gene ambiguous. CDR1 SGHTA and CDR2 FQGNSA come from the germline V gene. The CDR3 runs to 16 residues. With 3 bases removed from V and 0 bases from J, the gap between germline ends came to 13 bases. This CDR3 is CASSFRLDSSTDTQYF. The CDR3 DNA follows: TGTGCCAGCAGCTTCCGACTTGACTCTAGCACAGATACGCAGTATTTT.

The rearrangement links TRBV15 to TRBJ2-3; 9 bases map to TRBD1. V lost 3 bases, J lost 3 bases, and 13 bases stayed unmatched. Looked up from germline, CDR1 is LNHNV and CDR2 is YYDKDF (reference sequence). This CDR3 has 18 residues. The CDR3 sequence: CATSSQPAGQGATDTQYF. As DNA, the CDR3 is TGTGCCACCAGCAGTCAACCCGCGGGACAGGGTGCGACAGATACGCAGTATTTT.

V and J are TRBV6-5 and TRBJ2-5; 7 bases fit TRBD1. Germline V gene data show CDR1 as MNHEY and CDR2 as SVGAGI. The CDR3 length is 14 residues. J lost 3 bases, V lost 6 bases, and 7 bases had no gene match. The CDR3: CASRAGTAKETQYF. DNA of the CDR3: TGTGCCAGCAGAGCCGGGACAGCCAAAGAGACCCAGTACTTC.

The chain carries TRBV7-2 and TRBJ2-4, with a possible D match to TRBD1 (5 bases). Germline V gives CDR1 SGHTA, CDR2 FQGNSA. With 5 bases removed from V and 1 base from J, the gap between germline ends came to 21 bases. The CDR3 covers 18 residues. The CDR3 nucleotides are TGTGCCAGCAGCCCGGGCGATTTTGGGGCCGGGGCCAAAAACATTCAGTACTTC. This gives the protein CASSPGDFGAGAKNIQYF.

V is TRBV28 and J is TRBJ2-3; tentatively, D is TRBD2 (5 bases). The CDR3 is made up of 15 amino acids. Germline V gives CDR1 MDHEN, CDR2 SYDVKM. V lost 6 bases and J lost 6, with 19 bases in between. The CDR3 loop reads CASSISGSQRDTQYF. The CDR3 coding sequence is TGTGCCAGCAGCATATCTGGGAGTCAACGGGATACGCAGTATTTT.

The chain has TRBV5-1 and TRBJ2-7; a possible D gene is TRBD1 (7 bases). V dropped 4 bases and J dropped 4 bases, with 15 bases sitting between them. CDR3 length: 14 amino acids. Germline loops: CDR1 SGHRS, CDR2 YFSETQ. CDR3 protein: CASSRGDSQYEQYF. In nucleotides, the CDR3 is TGCGCCAGCAGCAGGGGGGACAGTCAATACGAGCAGTACTTC.